Listed below are T cell receptor beta chains from one sample, sequenced in a study of blood T cell repertoires in COVID-19. Assay: immunoSEQ multiplex PCR; the TCRdb copy retains only in-frame clones and omits some. In the table there are about 310,000 clones, around 90% of which are singletons. Sequencing was done on a sample of peripheral blood. The receptor set was obtained from a man in his 70s with acute or convalescent COVID-19. The CDR3 runs from the conserved cysteine through the conserved F or W. D genes are given only for firm matches. Some rows have no size entry. The others give once, few or many, or a class for an expanded clone.

j_call: TRBJ1-1; clone_size: -; cdr3_length: 14; d_call: TRBD1; v_call: TRBV11-3; cdr3_aa: CASSRDSLDTEAFF; cdr3_nt: TGTGCCAGCAGCCGGGACAGCTTGGACACTGAAGCTTTCTTT
j_call: TRBJ2-1; clone_size: -; cdr3_length: 15; d_call: -; v_call: TRBV5-4; cdr3_aa: CASSLATGSSNEQFF; cdr3_nt: TGTGCCAGCAGCTTAGCAACAGGGAGTAGTAATGAGCAGTTCTTC
j_call: TRBJ2-2; clone_size: -; cdr3_length: 14; d_call: TRBD2; v_call: TRBV7-9; cdr3_aa: CASSLGTSTGELFF; cdr3_nt: TGTGCCAGCAGCCTTGGGACTAGCACCGGGGAGCTGTTTTTT
j_call: TRBJ2-3; clone_size: -; cdr3_length: 14; d_call: -; v_call: TRBV5-1; cdr3_aa: CASSLTGSTDTQYF; cdr3_nt: TGCGCCAGCAGCTTGACGGGTTCCACAGATACGCAGTATTTT
j_call: TRBJ1-2; clone_size: -; cdr3_length: 14; d_call: -; v_call: TRBV2; cdr3_aa: CASSAGRHDYGYTF; cdr3_nt: TGTGCCAGCAGTGCCGGGAGGCATGACTATGGCTACACCTTC
j_call: TRBJ2-3; clone_size: -; cdr3_length: 16; d_call: -; v_call: TRBV5-4; cdr3_aa: CASSHAVGSGTDTQYF; cdr3_nt: TGTGCCAGCAGCCACGCTGTCGGTAGCGGCACAGATACGCAGTATTTT
j_call: TRBJ1-5; clone_size: -; cdr3_length: 15; d_call: TRBD1; v_call: TRBV18; cdr3_aa: CASSPQGAQNQPQHF; cdr3_nt: TGTGCCAGCTCACCACAGGGGGCTCAGAATCAGCCCCAGCATTTT
j_call: TRBJ2-7; clone_size: -; cdr3_length: 15; d_call: TRBD1; v_call: TRBV5-4; cdr3_aa: CASSWAGQGSYEQYF; cdr3_nt: TGTGCCAGCAGCTGGGCGGGACAGGGCTCCTACGAGCAGTACTTC
j_call: TRBJ2-7; clone_size: -; cdr3_length: 15; d_call: TRBD2; v_call: TRBV10-3; cdr3_aa: CAISGTSGSSYEQYF; cdr3_nt: TGTGCCATCAGTGGGACTAGCGGGAGCTCCTACGAGCAGTACTTC
j_call: TRBJ2-7; clone_size: -; cdr3_length: 15; d_call: TRBD1; v_call: TRBV5-1; cdr3_aa: CASSLRPGQIYEQYF; cdr3_nt: TGCGCCAGCAGCTTGAGGCCGGGACAGATCTACGAGCAGTACTTC
j_call: TRBJ2-5; clone_size: -; cdr3_length: 14; d_call: -; v_call: TRBV5-1; cdr3_aa: CASSHMGGKETQYF; cdr3_nt: TGCGCCAGCAGCCATATGGGGGGTAAAGAGACCCAGTACTTC
j_call: TRBJ1-1; clone_size: -; cdr3_length: 14; d_call: -; v_call: TRBV5-1; cdr3_aa: CASSLVTGDTEAFF; cdr3_nt: TGCGCCAGCAGCTTGGTGACAGGCGACACTGAAGCTTTCTTT
j_call: TRBJ2-1; clone_size: -; cdr3_length: 15; d_call: TRBD2; v_call: TRBV29-1; cdr3_aa: CSVVYPGGPYNEQFF; cdr3_nt: TGCAGCGTTGTTTATCCGGGAGGGCCCTACAATGAGCAGTTCTTC
j_call: TRBJ2-2; clone_size: -; cdr3_length: 14; d_call: TRBD1; v_call: TRBV30; cdr3_aa: CAWDRGANTGELFF; cdr3_nt: TGTGCCTGGGACAGGGGCGCGAACACCGGGGAGCTGTTTTTT
j_call: TRBJ1-5; clone_size: -; cdr3_length: 20; d_call: -; v_call: TRBV21-1; cdr3_aa: CASSSKESWDSHNSNQPQHF; cdr3_nt: TGTGCCAGCAGCTCTAAAGAGTCGTGGGACAGCCACAATAGCAATCAGCCCCAGCATTTT
j_call: TRBJ1-5; clone_size: -; cdr3_length: 13; d_call: TRBD1; v_call: TRBV7-2; cdr3_aa: CASSLDNRGRRHF; cdr3_nt: TGTGCCAGCAGCTTAGACAACAGGGGCCGGAGGCATTTT
j_call: TRBJ1-5; clone_size: -; cdr3_length: 13; d_call: -; v_call: TRBV10-1; cdr3_aa: CASPGRLNQPQHF; cdr3_nt: TGCGCCAGCCCAGGGCGCCTTAATCAGCCCCAGCATTTT
j_call: TRBJ2-5; clone_size: -; cdr3_length: 15; d_call: TRBD1; v_call: TRBV4-1; cdr3_aa: CASSPGTGVRETQYF; cdr3_nt: TGCGCCAGCAGCCCCGGGACAGGGGTGAGAGAGACCCAGTACTTC
j_call: TRBJ2-4; clone_size: -; cdr3_length: 17; d_call: -; v_call: TRBV23-1; cdr3_aa: CASSQPPKEIAKNIQYF; cdr3_nt: TGCGCCAGCAGTCAACCCCCGAAGGAGATAGCCAAAAACATTCAGTACTTC
j_call: TRBJ2-5; clone_size: -; cdr3_length: 14; d_call: -; v_call: TRBV7-6; cdr3_aa: CASSLGTTQETQYF; cdr3_nt: TGTGCCAGCAGCTTAGGGACAACGCAAGAGACCCAGTACTTC
j_call: TRBJ1-2; clone_size: -; cdr3_length: 12; d_call: -; v_call: TRBV5-8; cdr3_aa: CASSLVGSGYTF; cdr3_nt: TGTGCCAGCAGCTTGGTCGGGAGTGGCTACACCTTC
j_call: TRBJ2-2; clone_size: -; cdr3_length: 17; d_call: TRBD1; v_call: TRBV15; cdr3_aa: CATSRGRTGGLTGELFF; cdr3_nt: TGTGCCACCAGCAGGGGCCGGACAGGGGGTCTCACCGGGGAGCTGTTTTTT
j_call: TRBJ1-3; clone_size: -; cdr3_length: 16; d_call: -; v_call: TRBV7-2; cdr3_aa: CASSLGGVGAGNTIYF; cdr3_nt: TGTGCCAGCAGCTTGGGCGGCGTGGGGGCAGGAAACACCATATATTTT
j_call: TRBJ1-5; clone_size: -; cdr3_length: 14; d_call: -; v_call: TRBV6-2/TRBV6-3; cdr3_aa: CASSKRTLNQPQHF; cdr3_nt: TGTGCCAGCAGTAAAAGGACACTGAATCAGCCCCAGCATTTT
j_call: TRBJ2-3; clone_size: -; cdr3_length: 15; d_call: TRBD2; v_call: TRBV5-1; cdr3_aa: CASSLSLAGQDTQYF; cdr3_nt: TGCGCCAGCAGCTTGTCGCTAGCGGGACAAGATACGCAGTATTTT
j_call: TRBJ2-7; clone_size: -; cdr3_length: 13; d_call: -; v_call: TRBV3-1/TRBV3-2; cdr3_aa: CASSQSSSYEQYF; cdr3_nt: TGTGCCAGCAGCCAATCTAGTTCCTACGAGCAGTACTTC
j_call: TRBJ2-5; clone_size: -; cdr3_length: 12; d_call: -; v_call: TRBV5-1; cdr3_aa: CASSSTGETQYF; cdr3_nt: TGCGCCAGCAGCTCCACGGGTGAGACCCAGTACTTC
j_call: TRBJ1-2; clone_size: once; cdr3_length: 12; d_call: TRBD1; v_call: TRBV2; cdr3_aa: CASRETGDGYTF; cdr3_nt: TGTGCCAGCAGGGAGACAGGGGATGGCTACACCTTC